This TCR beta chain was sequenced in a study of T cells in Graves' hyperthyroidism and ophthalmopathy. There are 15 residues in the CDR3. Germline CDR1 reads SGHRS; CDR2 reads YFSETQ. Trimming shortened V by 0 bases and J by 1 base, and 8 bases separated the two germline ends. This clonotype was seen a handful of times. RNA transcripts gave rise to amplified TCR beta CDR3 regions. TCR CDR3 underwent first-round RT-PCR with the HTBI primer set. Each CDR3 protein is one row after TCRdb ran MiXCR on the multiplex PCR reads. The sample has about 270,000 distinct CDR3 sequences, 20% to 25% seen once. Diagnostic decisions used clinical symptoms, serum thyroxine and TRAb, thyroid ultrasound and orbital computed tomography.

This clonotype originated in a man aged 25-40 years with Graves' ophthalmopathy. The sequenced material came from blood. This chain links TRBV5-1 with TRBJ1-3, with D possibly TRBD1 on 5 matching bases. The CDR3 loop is CASSLAGGSGNTIYF. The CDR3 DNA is TGCGCCAGCAGCTTGGCCGGGGGATCTGGAAACACCATATATTTT.